This T cell receptor (beta chain) was recovered during a study of blood T cell repertoires in COVID-19. Method: immunoSEQ multiplex PCR; TCRdb's copy keeps in-frame clones and lacks some. The data hold about 160,000 clones, with 80% to 90% observed a single time. Losses at the gene ends were 3 bases for V and 1 base for J; bases not matched to a gene: 3. Germline V CDR1 and CDR2: KGHDR, SFDVKD. The CDR3 is 17 residues long. The sequencing sample was made of peripheral blood. The chain joins TRBV24-1 to TRBJ2-4; TRBD1 aligns across 12 bases. The TCR was taken from a man in his 70s with acute or convalescent COVID-19. Written as DNA, the CDR3 is TGTGCCACCAGTGATGGGACAGGGGGCAAGGCCAAAAACATTCAGTACTTC. The encoded protein is CATSDGTGGKAKNIQYF.